Included here is one TCR beta chain sequence, with context. Trimming shortened V by 5 bases and J by 2 bases, and 13 bases separated the two germline ends. This CDR3 region has 15 residues. Germline CDR1 is KGHDR and CDR2 is SFDVKD. These data belong to a study of blood T cell repertoires in COVID-19. Sequenced by immunoSEQ multiplex PCR; TCRdb stores in-frame clones only, minus some. The sample shows about 54,000 clones, under 90% of them seen only once. The specimen sequenced was peripheral blood. V gene TRBV24-1 combines with J gene TRBJ2-3, with D maybe TRBD1 (6 bases). The sequence was collected from a man in his forties or fifties with acute or convalescent COVID-19. The CDR3 loop reads CATSALDRTTDTQYF. The CDR3 DNA is TGTGCCACCAGTGCCCTTGACAGGACCACAGATACGCAGTATTTT.